These 26 T cell receptor beta chains originate from one sample sequenced in a study of T cell responses to AZD1222 COVID-19 vaccine (dated by TCRdb to 2020 to 2023). Libraries were constructed by the immunoSEQ multiplex PCR assay. TCRdb took this table from immuneACCESS and kept in-frame rearrangements with V and J called. Such tables lack part of the clones; where checked against another copy, unresolved V genes explain under half of the gap, and the rest is unexplained. The sample has tens of thousands of clones on record, 90% of them singletons. The top ten constitute more than 4% of the sample. What the time point label conveys for this sample: baseline before first vaccination. Specimen: peripheral blood, collected on day 0 of AZD1222 vaccination. The receptors were sampled from an adult in good health.

The chain uses TRBV9 and TRBJ1-1; TRBD1 aligns across 10 bases. Trimming took 5 bases from V and 5 from J; bases not matched to a gene: 6. The CDR3 is 14 amino acids. The V gene's germline CDR1 is SGDLS and CDR2 YYNGEE. The CDR3 nucleotides read TGTGCCAGCAGGGAAGGGACAGGGGTGACTGAAGCTTTCTTT. Translating it yields CASREGTGVTEAFF.

The CDR3 is CASSFQPPSSGNTIYF. CDR3 nucleotide sequence: TGCGCCAGCAGCTTCCAACCCCCAAGCTCTGGAAACACCATATATTTT. The rearrangement uses TRBV5-1 and TRBJ1-3; no clear D. CDR3 size: 16 residues. V was trimmed by 2 bases and J by 0 bases, leaving 12 bases between them. Looked up from germline, CDR1 is SGHRS and CDR2 is YFSETQ.

The V gene is TRBV6-1, the J gene TRBJ1-1; the D is unclear. V was clipped by 1 base and J by 11 bases, with 8 bases between them. The length of the CDR3 is 11 residues. Germline CDR1 is MNHNS and CDR2 is SASEGT. The chain's CDR3 is CASSEEVRAFF. The CDR3 DNA follows: TGTGCCAGCAGTGAAGAAGTTAGGGCTTTCTTT.

The chain carries TRBV5-5 and TRBJ2-7; tentatively, D is TRBD2 (5 bases). V lost 4 bases to trimming and J lost 3 bases, with 11 bases between them. There are 13 residues in the CDR3. Germline V gene sequence: CDR1 SGHKS, CDR2 YYEKEE (reference sequence). CDR3 in amino acids: CASSIRLYYEQYF. The CDR3 DNA reads as TGTGCCAGCAGCATCAGACTATACTACGAGCAGTACTTC.

The CDR3 here is CASSPGYEQYF. The CDR3 DNA sequence: TGTGCCAGCAGCCCCGGATACGAGCAGTACTTC. The chain carries TRBV11-3 and TRBJ2-7; no firm D call. V shed 5 bases and J shed 4 bases, with 6 bases lying between them. The CDR3 contains 11 residues. Germline CDR1 is SGHNT and CDR2 is YENEEA.

The chain employs TRBV11-3 and TRBJ2-7; D may be TRBD2 (6 bases). The CDR3 totals 14 residues. Trimming stripped 2 bases from V and 4 bases from J, with 12 bases between. The germline gives CDR1 SGHNT, CDR2 YENEEA. This chain's CDR3 is CASSLWRDPYEQYF. In DNA, the CDR3 is TGTGCCAGCAGCTTATGGCGGGATCCTTACGAGCAGTACTTC. The entire variable domain, with the rest obtained from reference TRBV11-3 and TRBJ2-7, is as follows: EAGVVQSPRYKIIEKKQPVAFWCNPISGHNTLYWYLQNLGQGPELLIRYENEEAVDDSQLPKDRFSAERLKGVDSTLKIQPAELGDSAVYLCASSLWRDPYEQYFGPGTRLTVT.

This CDR3 is CAGGQEIGNTIYF. For the CDR3, the DNA is TGTGCCGGGGGACAGGAGATTGGAAACACCATATATTTT. The rearrangement links TRBV2 to TRBJ1-3; 8 positions agree with TRBD1. Germline CDR1 reads SNHLY; CDR2 reads FYNNEI. Trimming removed 11 bases from V and 3 bases from J; junction bases left unmatched: 6. The CDR3 covers 13 residues.

The chain recombines TRBV7-8 with TRBJ1-4; D possibly corresponds to TRBD1 (6 bases). This CDR3 region has 17 residues. V was cut by 5 bases and J by 1 base, with 17 bases left in between. The germline CDR1 and CDR2 sequences are SGHVS and FQNEAQ. The CDR3 DNA reads TGTGCCAGCAGCCCTACTACAGGGCCTCGAACTAATGAAAAACTGTTTTTT. Its translation is CASSPTTGPRTNEKLFF.

This rearrangement joins TRBV11-2 to TRBJ1-2; 9 positions match TRBD1. The CDR3 is 15 residues long. Germline CDR1 reads SGHAT; CDR2 reads FQNNGV. V lost 5 bases to trimming and J lost 5 bases; unmatched junction nucleotides: 9. The CDR3 loop reads CASSHNRGRRYGYTF. CDR3 sequence (DNA): TGTGCCAGCAGCCATAACAGGGGGCGGAGGTATGGCTACACCTTC. Filled out from reference TRBV11-2 and TRBJ1-2, the complete variable domain reads EAGVAQSPRYKIIEKRQSVAFWCNPISGHATLYWYQQILGQGPKLLIQFQNNGVVDDSQLPKDRFSAERLKGVDSTLKIQPAKLEDSAVYLCASSHNRGRRYGYTFGSGTRLTVV.

The J gene is TRBJ2-2, the V gene TRBV20-1; D is unclear. Germline V gene data show CDR1 as DFQATT and CDR2 as SNEGSKA (reference sequence). This CDR3 has 11 residues. V dropped 5 bases and J dropped 4 bases, with 5 bases sitting between them. The chain's CDR3 is CSAWGTGELFF. The CDR3 DNA is TGCAGTGCTTGGGGCACCGGGGAGCTGTTTTTT.

The rearrangement links TRBV9 to TRBJ2-5, with 8 bases lining up with TRBD1. Germline V gives CDR1 SGDLS, CDR2 YYNGEE. CDR3 length: 15 residues. After removal of 4 bases from V and 5 bases from J, the junction contained 10 bases not matched to a gene. The CDR3 here is CASSPRTGRRETQYF. The CDR3 DNA follows: TGTGCCAGCAGCCCCCGGACAGGGAGAAGGGAGACCCAGTACTTC.

This chain connects TRBV7-3 to TRBJ2-1; no definite D call. V was shortened by 1 base and J by 4 bases, with 8 bases between the two germline ends. The CDR3 totals 14 residues. Germline-derived CDR1 and CDR2 are SGHTA and FQGTGA. The CDR3 spells CASSLRAEYNEQFF. The CDR3 DNA reads as TGTGCCAGCAGCTTAAGGGCCGAATACAATGAGCAGTTCTTC.

The CDR3 DNA reads TGTGCCAGCAGCTTAGATTCGACAGGGATCTACAATGAGCAGTTCTTC. Translation: CASSLDSTGIYNEQFF. V and J are TRBV11-3 and TRBJ2-1; 7 bases are a match to TRBD1. The CDR3 sequence is 16 residues long. The V segment lost 0 bases and the J segment 3 bases; nucleotides outside the gene matches: 5. Germline CDR1 SGHNT, CDR2 YENEEA.

This clone was seen once. This chain joins TRBV28 and TRBJ1-1; D not resolved. Germline V CDR1 and CDR2: MDHEN, SYDVKM. The CDR3 is 13 residues long. Trimming took off 5 bases at V and 12 bases at J, with 19 bases between the two ends. The CDR3 coding sequence is TGTGCCAGCAGTCAGCAAGAACCGGGCCTACCTTTCTTT. Translation gives CASSQQEPGLPFF.

The chain carries TRBV7-9 and TRBJ1-2; 10 nucleotides match TRBD1. Germline assignment: CDR1 SEHNR and CDR2 FQNEAQ (reference sequence). Trimming cost V 0 bases and J 7 bases; bases outside gene matches: 17. The CDR3 totals 19 residues. CDR3 DNA: TGTGCCAGCAGCTTAGCGCGAATGACAGGGGGCGGCACGGCGGGTGGCTACACCTTC. Translated, it gives CASSLARMTGGGTAGGYTF.

The chain uses TRBV2 and TRBJ2-1; the D gene could be TRBD1 or TRBD2 (5 bases each). Per germline, CDR1 SNHLY and CDR2 FYNNEI. V dropped 6 bases and J dropped 4 bases, with 10 bases sitting between them. The CDR3 runs 13 residues. The CDR3 sequence is CASRRGRYNEQFF. The CDR3 DNA follows: TGTGCCAGCAGGAGGGGACGGTACAATGAGCAGTTCTTC.

The CDR3 spells CASATGRGYEQYF. The CDR3 coding sequence is TGTGCTAGTGCCACAGGGAGGGGGTACGAGCAGTACTTC. The chain couples TRBV12-5 to TRBJ2-7; D might be TRBD2 (7 bases). Germline-derived CDR1 and CDR2 are LGHNT and FRNRAP. This CDR3 is 13 amino acids long. The V gene lost 7 bases and the J gene lost 4 bases, with 14 bases spanning the gap. Full variable domain (rest looked up from reference TRBV12-5 and TRBJ2-7): DARVTQTPRHKVTEMGQEVTMRCQPILGHNTVFWYRQTMMQGLELLAYFRNRAPLDDSGMPKDRFSAEMPDATLATLKIQPSEPRDSAVYFCASATGRGYEQYFGPGTRLTVT.

The V call is TRBV7-9, the J call TRBJ1-2; D is ambiguous. Germline values: CDR1 SEHNR, CDR2 FQNEAQ (reference sequence). Deletions cut 5 bases from V and 3 bases from J, with 13 bases between. The CDR3 covers 14 residues. This chain's CDR3 is CASSVPGIDYGYTF. CDR3 in DNA: TGTGCCAGCAGCGTCCCCGGGATTGACTATGGCTACACCTTC.

This rearrangement joins TRBV11-3 to TRBJ2-1; D ambiguous. Trimming removed 3 bases at V and 3 bases at J, with 0 bases between. CDR3 length equals 11 residues. Germline lookup yields CDR1 SGHNT and CDR2 YENEEA. The CDR3 DNA is TGTGCCAGCAGCTTCTACAATGAGCAGTTCTTC. Its translation is CASSFYNEQFF.

J is TRBJ1-2 and V is TRBV4-1, with a tentative D call TRBD1 (5 bases). Germline V lookup: CDR1 MGHRA, CDR2 YSYEKL. CDR3 length: 15 amino acids. Trimming took off 2 bases at V and 4 bases at J, with 14 bases between the two ends. CDR3 sequence reads: CASSQPAGAGYGYTF. The CDR3 bases are TGCGCCAGCAGCCAACCCGCCGGGGCAGGCTATGGCTACACCTTC.

This sequence joins TRBV18 and TRBJ1-3, with D possibly matching TRBD1 (5 bases). The length of the CDR3 is 17 residues. Between the trimmed V and J ends, which lost 0 bases and 0 bases, there was a span of 12 bases. CDR1 is KGHSH and CDR2 is LQKENI in the germline V gene. Written as DNA, the CDR3 is TGTGCCAGCTCACCACCGGGGACCAGACACTCTGGAAACACCATATATTTT. Protein: CASSPPGTRHSGNTIYF.

The CDR3 coding sequence is TGTGCCAGCAGTTCGGACAGGTGGAGGCCCCAGCATTTT. Its protein is CASSSDRWRPQHF. The chain uses TRBV12-3 or TRBV12-4 and TRBJ1-5; 7 nucleotides agree with TRBD1. The CDR3 is 13 amino acids. J lost 9 bases, V lost 4 bases, and 6 bases had no gene match.

For the CDR3, the DNA is TGTGCCAGCAGCCAAGATCCGGTCAGGGGGCATGAAAAACTGTTTTTT. It translates to CASSQDPVRGHEKLFF. The V call is TRBV4-2, the J call TRBJ1-4; 8 nucleotides match TRBD1. The V segment lost 0 bases and the J segment 6 bases; nucleotides outside the gene matches: 6. Germline loops: CDR1 LGHNA, CDR2 YNFKEQ. This CDR3 comprises 16 residues.

The chain carries TRBV7-9 and TRBJ2-1; 8 nucleotides match TRBD1. This CDR3 has 13 residues. V was pared by 7 bases and J by 6 bases, with 5 bases of the junction left unmatched. From germline, CDR1 is SEHNR and CDR2 FQNEAQ (reference sequence). The CDR3 nucleotides are TGTGCCAGCAAGACAGGGGTAGGCAATGAGCAGTTCTTC. Translation: CASKTGVGNEQFF. Based on the CDR3 plus reference TRBV7-9 and TRBJ2-1, the full variable domain is DTGVSQNPRHKITKRGQNVTFRCDPISEHNRLYWYRQTLGQGPEFLTYFQNEAQLEKSRLLSDRFSAERPKGSFSTLEIQRTEQGDSAMYLCASKTGVGNEQFFGPGTRLTVL.

This chain's CDR3 is CASSLPWGASYGYTF. In DNA, the CDR3 is TGTGCCAGCAGCCTTCCCTGGGGGGCTAGCTATGGCTACACCTTC. The chain carries TRBV7-9 and TRBJ1-2; possible D gene TRBD1, 6 bases. The CDR3 spans 15 residues. V gave up 5 bases and J gave up 4 bases, with 17 bases separating them. Germline V CDR1 and CDR2: SEHNR, FQNEAQ (reference sequence).

This clone occurred once. The chain employs TRBV5-4 and TRBJ1-1; possible D gene TRBD1, 5 bases. The CDR3 contains 15 residues. The V end lost 3 bases, the J end lost 0 bases, and 12 bases lay between the germline ends. The V gene's germline CDR1 is SGHNT and CDR2 YYREEE (reference sequence). The CDR3 DNA is TGTGCCAGCAGCTCGGGGCCTACTATGAACACTGAAGCTTTCTTT. As protein: CASSSGPTMNTEAFF.